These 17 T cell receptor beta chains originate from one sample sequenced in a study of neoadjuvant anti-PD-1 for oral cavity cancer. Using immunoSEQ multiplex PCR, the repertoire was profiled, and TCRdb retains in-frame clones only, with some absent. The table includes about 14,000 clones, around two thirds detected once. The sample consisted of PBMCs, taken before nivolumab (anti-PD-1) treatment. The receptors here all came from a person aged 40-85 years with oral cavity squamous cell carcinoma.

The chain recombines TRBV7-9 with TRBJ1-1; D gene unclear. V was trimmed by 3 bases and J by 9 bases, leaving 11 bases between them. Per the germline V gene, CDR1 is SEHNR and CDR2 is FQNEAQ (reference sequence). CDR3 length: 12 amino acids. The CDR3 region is CASSFEVRKAFF. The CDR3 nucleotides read TGTGCCAGCAGCTTCGAGGTTAGGAAAGCTTTCTTT. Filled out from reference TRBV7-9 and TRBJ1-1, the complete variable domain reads DTGVSQNPRHKITKRGQNVTFRCDPISEHNRLYWYRQTLGQGPEFLTYFQNEAQLEKSRLLSDRFSAERPKGSFSTLEIQRTEQGDSAMYLCASSFEVRKAFFGQGTRLTVV.

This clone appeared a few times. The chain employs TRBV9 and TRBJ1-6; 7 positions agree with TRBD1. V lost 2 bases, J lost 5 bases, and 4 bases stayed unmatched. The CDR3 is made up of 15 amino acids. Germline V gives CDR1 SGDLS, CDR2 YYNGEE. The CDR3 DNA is TGTGCCAGCAGCGTTGGGACAGTAAATAATTCACCCCTCCACTTT. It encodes CASSVGTVNNSPLHF.

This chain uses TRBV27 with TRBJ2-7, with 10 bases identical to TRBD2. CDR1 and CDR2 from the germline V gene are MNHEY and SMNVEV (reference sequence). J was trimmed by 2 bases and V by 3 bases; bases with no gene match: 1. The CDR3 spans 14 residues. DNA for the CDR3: TGTGCCAGCAGTTTCAGCGGGAGGGCCTACGAGCAGTACTTC. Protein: CASSFSGRAYEQYF.

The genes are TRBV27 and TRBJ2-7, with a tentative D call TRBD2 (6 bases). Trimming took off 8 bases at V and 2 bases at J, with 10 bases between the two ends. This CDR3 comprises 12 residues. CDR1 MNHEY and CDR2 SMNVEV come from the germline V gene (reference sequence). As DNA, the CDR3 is TGTGCCAGCCTTAGCGGAGCCTACGAGCAGTACTTC. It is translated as CASLSGAYEQYF.

In DNA form, the CDR3 reads TGTGCCAGTAGTTCTAGGACAGCCCGCTACGAGCAGTACTTC. It specifies CASSSRTARYEQYF. V gene TRBV19 combines with J gene TRBJ2-7; weak D call: TRBD1 (6 bases). The CDR3 is 14 residues long. Between the trimmed V and J ends, which lost 5 bases and 3 bases, there was a span of 14 bases. CDR1 is LNHDA and CDR2 is SQIVND in the germline V gene (reference sequence).

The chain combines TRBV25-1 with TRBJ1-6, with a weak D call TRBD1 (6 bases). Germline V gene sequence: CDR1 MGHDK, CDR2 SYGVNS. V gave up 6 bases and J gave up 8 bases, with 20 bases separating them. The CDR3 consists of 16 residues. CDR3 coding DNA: TGTGCCAGCAGCGACAGGTTCCCGTACCACCATTCACCCCTCCACTTT. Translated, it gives CASSDRFPYHHSPLHF.

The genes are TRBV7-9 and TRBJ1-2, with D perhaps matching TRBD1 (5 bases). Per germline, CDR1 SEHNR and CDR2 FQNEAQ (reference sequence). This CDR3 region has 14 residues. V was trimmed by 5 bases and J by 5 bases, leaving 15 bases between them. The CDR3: CASSRGAGSYGYTF. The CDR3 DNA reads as TGTGCCAGCAGCCGAGGGGCGGGGTCTTATGGCTACACCTTC. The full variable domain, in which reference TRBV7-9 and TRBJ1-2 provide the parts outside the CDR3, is DTGVSQNPRHKITKRGQNVTFRCDPISEHNRLYWYRQTLGQGPEFLTYFQNEAQLEKSRLLSDRFSAERPKGSFSTLEIQRTEQGDSAMYLCASSRGAGSYGYTFGSGTRLTVV.

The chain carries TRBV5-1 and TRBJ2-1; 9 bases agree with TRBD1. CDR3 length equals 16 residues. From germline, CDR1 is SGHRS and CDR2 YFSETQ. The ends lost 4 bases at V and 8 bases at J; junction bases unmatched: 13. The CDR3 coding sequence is TGCGCCAGCAGCCAACCTAACAGGGGGCAGGGCGATGAGCAGTTCTTC. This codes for CASSQPNRGQGDEQFF.

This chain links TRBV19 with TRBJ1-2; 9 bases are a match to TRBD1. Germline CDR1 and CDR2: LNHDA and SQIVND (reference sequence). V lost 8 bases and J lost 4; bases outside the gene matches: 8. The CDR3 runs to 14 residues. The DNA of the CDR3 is TGTGCCAGTCATTGGACAGGGGAAAGCTATGGCTACACCTTC. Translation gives CASHWTGESYGYTF.

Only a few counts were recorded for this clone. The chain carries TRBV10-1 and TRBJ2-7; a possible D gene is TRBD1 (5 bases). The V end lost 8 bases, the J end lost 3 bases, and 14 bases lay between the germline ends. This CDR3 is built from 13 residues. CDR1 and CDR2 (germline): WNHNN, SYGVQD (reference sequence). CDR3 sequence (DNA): TGCGCCAGCCGTAAGACAGTCGGCTACGAGCAGTACTTC. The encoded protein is CASRKTVGYEQYF.

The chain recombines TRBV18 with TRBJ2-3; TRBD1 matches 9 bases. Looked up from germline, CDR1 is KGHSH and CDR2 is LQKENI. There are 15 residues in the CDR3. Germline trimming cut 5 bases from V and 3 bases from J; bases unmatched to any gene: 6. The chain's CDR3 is CASSSSDRGTDTQYF. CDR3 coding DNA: TGTGCCAGCTCATCCTCGGACAGGGGAACAGATACGCAGTATTTT.

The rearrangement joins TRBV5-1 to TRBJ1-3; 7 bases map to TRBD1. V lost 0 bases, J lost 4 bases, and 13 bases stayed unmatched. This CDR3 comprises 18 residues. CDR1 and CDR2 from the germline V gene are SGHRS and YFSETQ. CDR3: CASSLGLRGPGGGNTIYF. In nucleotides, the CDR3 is TGCGCCAGCAGCTTGGGATTAAGGGGGCCAGGCGGAGGAAACACCATATATTTT.

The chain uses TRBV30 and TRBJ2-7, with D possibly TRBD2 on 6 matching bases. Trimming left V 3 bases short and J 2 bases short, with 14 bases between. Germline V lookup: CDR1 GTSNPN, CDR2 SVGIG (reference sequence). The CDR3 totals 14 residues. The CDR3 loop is CAWRRTNYAYEQYF. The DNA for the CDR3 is TGTGCCTGGAGACGGACTAACTACGCCTACGAGCAGTACTTC.

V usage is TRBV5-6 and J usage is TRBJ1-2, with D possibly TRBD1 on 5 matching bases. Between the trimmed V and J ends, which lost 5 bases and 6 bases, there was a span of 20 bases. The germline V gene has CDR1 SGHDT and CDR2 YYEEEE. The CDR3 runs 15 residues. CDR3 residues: CASRKIPGRGDGYTF. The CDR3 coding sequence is TGTGCCAGCAGAAAGATTCCGGGACGAGGGGATGGCTACACCTTC.

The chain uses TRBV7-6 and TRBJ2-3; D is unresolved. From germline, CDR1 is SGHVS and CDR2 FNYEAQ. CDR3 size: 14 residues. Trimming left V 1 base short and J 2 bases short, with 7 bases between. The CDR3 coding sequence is TGTGCCAGCAGCTTAGTTTCAACCACAGATACGCAGTATTTT. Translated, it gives CASSLVSTTDTQYF. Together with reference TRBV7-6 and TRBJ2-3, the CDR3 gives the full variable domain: GAGVSQSPRYKVTKRGQDVALRCDPISGHVSLYWYRQALGQGPEFLTYFNYEAQQDKSGLPNDRFSAERPEGSISTLTIQRTEQRDSAMYRCASSLVSTTDTQYFGPGTRLTVL.

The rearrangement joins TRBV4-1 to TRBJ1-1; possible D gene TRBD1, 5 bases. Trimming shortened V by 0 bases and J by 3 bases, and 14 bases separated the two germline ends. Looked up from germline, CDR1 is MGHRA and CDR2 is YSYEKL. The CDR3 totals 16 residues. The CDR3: CASSQEPGIWDTEAFF. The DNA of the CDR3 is TGCGCCAGCAGCCAAGAACCAGGGATTTGGGACACTGAAGCTTTCTTT.

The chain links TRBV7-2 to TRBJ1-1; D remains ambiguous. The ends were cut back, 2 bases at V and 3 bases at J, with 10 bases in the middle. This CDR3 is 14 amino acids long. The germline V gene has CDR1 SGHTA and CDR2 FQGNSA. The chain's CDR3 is CASSLYGGYTEAFF. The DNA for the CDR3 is TGTGCCAGCAGCTTATATGGAGGATACACTGAAGCTTTCTTT.